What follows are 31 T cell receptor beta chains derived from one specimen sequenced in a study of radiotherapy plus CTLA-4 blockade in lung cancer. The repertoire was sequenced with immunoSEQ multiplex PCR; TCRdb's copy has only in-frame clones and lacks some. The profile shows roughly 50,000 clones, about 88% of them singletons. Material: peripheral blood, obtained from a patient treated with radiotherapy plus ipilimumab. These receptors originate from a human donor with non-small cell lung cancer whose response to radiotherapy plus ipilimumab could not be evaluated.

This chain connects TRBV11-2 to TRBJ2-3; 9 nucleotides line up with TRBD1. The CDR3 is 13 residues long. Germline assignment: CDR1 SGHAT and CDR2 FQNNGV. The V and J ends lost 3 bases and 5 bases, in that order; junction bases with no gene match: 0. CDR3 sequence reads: CASSLGQGDTQYF. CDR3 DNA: TGTGCCAGCAGCTTGGGACAGGGAGATACGCAGTATTTT.

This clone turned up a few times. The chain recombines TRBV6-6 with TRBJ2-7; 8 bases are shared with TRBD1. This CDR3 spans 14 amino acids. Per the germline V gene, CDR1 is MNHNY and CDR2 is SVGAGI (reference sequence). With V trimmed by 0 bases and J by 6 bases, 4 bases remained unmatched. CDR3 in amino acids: CASSYSQGASEQYF. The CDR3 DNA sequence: TGTGCCAGCAGTTACTCGCAGGGGGCGAGCGAGCAGTACTTC.

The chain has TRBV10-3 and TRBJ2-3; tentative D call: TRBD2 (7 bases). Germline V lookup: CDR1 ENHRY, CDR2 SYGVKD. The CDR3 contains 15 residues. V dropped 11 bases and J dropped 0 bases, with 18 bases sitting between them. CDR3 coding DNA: TGTGCCGCACGGTCGGGGGGCGCTAGCACAGATACGCAGTATTTT. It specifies CAARSGGASTDTQYF.

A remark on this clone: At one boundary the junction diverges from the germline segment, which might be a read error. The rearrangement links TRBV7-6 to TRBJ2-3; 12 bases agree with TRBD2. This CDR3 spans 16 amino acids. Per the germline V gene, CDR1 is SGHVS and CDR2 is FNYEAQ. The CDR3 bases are TGTGCCAGCAGTTTAGCGACTAGCGGGGGTCCAGATACGCAGTATTTT. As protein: CASSLATSGGPDTQYF.

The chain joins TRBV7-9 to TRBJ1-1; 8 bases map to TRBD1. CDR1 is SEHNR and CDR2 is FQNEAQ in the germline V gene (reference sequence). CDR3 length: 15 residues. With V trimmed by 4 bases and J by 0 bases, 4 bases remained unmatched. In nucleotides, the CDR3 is TGTGCCAGCAGCTATCTGACAGGGGTGAACACTGAAGCTTTCTTT. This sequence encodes CASSYLTGVNTEAFF.

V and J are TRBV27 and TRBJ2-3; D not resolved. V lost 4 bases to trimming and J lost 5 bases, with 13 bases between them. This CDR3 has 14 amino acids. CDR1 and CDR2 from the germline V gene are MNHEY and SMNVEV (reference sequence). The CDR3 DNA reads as TGTGCCAGCAGTTCTAGACGTGTAGGAGATACGCAGTATTTT. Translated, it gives CASSSRRVGDTQYF.

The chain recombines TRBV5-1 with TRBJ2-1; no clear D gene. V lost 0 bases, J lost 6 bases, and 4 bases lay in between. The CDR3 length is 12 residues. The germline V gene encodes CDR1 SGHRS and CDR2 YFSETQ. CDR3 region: CASSLASNEQFF. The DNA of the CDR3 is TGCGCCAGCAGCTTGGCGAGCAATGAGCAGTTCTTC.

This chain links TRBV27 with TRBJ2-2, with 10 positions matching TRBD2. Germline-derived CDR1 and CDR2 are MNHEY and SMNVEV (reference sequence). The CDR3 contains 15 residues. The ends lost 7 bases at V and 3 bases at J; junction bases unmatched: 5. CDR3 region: CASTTLAGDTGELFF. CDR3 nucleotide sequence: TGTGCCAGCACCACCCTAGCGGGAGACACCGGGGAGCTGTTTTTT.

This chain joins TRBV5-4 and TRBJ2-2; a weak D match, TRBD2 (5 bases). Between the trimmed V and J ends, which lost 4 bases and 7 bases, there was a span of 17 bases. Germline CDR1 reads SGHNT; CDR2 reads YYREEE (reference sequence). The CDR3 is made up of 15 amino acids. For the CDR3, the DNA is TGTGCCAGCAGCCTCCCTCCCGCCCGGGGCGGGGAGCTGTTTTTT. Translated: CASSLPPARGGELFF. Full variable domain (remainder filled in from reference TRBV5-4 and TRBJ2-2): ETGVTQSPTHLIKTRGQQVTLRCSSQSGHNTVSWYQQALGQGPQFIFQYYREEENGRGNFPPRFSGLQFPNYSSELNVNALELDDSALYLCASSLPPARGGELFFGEGSRLTVL.

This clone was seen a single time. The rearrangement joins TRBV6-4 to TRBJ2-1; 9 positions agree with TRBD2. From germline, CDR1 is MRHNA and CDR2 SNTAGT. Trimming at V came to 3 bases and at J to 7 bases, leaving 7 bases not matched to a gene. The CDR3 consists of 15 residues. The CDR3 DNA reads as TGTGCCAGCAGTGAATACCTTAGCGGGAGAAATGAGCAGTTCTTC. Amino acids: CASSEYLSGRNEQFF.

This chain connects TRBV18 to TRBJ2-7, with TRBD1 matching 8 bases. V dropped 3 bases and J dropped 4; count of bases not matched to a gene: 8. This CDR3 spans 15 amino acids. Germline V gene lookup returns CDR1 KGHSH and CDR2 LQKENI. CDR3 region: CASSPPGGTGYEQYF. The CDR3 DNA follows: TGTGCCAGCTCACCCCCTGGGGGGACAGGTTACGAGCAGTACTTC.

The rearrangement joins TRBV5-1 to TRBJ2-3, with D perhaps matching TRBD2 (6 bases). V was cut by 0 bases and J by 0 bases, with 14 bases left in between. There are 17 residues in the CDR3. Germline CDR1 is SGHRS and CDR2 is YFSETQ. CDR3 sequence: CASSLGVGAGSTDTQYF. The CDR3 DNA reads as TGCGCCAGCAGCTTGGGAGTCGGGGCGGGGAGCACAGATACGCAGTATTTT.

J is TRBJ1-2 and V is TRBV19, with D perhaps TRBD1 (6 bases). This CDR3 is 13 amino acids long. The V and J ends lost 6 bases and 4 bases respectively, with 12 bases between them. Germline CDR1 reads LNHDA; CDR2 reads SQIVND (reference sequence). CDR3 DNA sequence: TGTGCCAGTAGGGCGGGCAGGGGCTATGGCTACACCTTC. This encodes CASRAGRGYGYTF. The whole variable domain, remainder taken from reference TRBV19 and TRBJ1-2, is DGGITQSPKYLFRKEGQNVTLSCEQNLNHDAMYWYRQDPGQGLRLIYYSQIVNDFQKGDIAEGYSVSREKKESFPLTVTSAQKNPTAFYLCASRAGRGYGYTFGSGTRLTVV.

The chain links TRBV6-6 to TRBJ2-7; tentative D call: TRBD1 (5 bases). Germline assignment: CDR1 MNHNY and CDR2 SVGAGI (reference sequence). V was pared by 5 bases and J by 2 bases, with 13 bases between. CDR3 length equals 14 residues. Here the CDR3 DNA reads TGTGCCAGCAGTAGCCTGACAGTAGCCTACGAGCAGTACTTC. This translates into CASSSLTVAYEQYF.

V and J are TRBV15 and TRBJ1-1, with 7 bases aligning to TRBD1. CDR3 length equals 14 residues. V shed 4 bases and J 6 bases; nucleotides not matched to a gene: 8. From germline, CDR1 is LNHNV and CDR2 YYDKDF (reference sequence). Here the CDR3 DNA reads TGTGCCACCAGCACCCTACAGGGGATTGCTGAAGCTTTCTTT. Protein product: CATSTLQGIAEAFF. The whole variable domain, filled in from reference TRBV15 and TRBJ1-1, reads DAMVIQNPRYQVTQFGKPVTLSCSQTLNHNVMYWYQQKSSQAPKLLFHYYDKDFNNEADTPDNFQSRRPNTSFCFLDIRSPGLGDTAMYLCATSTLQGIAEAFFGQGTRLTVV.

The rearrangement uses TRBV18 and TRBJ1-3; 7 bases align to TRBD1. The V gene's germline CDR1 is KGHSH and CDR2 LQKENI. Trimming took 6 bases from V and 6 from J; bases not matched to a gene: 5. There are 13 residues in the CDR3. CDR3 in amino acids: CASSAGQTNTIYF. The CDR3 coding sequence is TGTGCCAGCTCGGCGGGACAGACAAACACCATATATTTT.

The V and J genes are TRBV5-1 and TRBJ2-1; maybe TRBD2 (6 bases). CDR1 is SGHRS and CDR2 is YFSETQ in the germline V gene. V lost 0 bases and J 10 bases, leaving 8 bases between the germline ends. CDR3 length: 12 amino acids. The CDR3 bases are TGCGCCAGCAGCTTGGAGGCGGGGGAGCAGTTCTTC. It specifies CASSLEAGEQFF.

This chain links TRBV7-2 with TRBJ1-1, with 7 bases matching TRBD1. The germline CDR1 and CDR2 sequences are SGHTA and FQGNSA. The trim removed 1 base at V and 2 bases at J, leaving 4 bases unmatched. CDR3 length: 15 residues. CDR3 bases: TGTGCCAGCAGCTTAGGGGGACAGTTAAACACTGAAGCTTTCTTT. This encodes CASSLGGQLNTEAFF.

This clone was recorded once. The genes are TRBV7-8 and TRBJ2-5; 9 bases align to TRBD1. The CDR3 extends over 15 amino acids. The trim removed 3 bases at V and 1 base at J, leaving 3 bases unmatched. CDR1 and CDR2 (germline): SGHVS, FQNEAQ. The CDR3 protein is CASSFRQGVQETQYF. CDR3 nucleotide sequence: TGTGCCAGCAGCTTCCGACAGGGGGTCCAAGAGACCCAGTACTTC.

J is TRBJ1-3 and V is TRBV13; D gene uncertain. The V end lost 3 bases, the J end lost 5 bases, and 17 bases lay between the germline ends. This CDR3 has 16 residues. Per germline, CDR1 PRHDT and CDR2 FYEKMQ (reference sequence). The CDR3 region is CASSFISGPTRNTIYF. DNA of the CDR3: TGTGCCAGCAGCTTTATTTCTGGGCCTACCCGAAACACCATATATTTT.

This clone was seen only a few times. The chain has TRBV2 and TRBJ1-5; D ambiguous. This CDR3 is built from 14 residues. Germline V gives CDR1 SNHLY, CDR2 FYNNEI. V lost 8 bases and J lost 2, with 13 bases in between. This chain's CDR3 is CASVQGEGNQPQHF. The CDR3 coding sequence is TGTGCCAGCGTACAAGGTGAGGGCAATCAGCCCCAGCATTTT.

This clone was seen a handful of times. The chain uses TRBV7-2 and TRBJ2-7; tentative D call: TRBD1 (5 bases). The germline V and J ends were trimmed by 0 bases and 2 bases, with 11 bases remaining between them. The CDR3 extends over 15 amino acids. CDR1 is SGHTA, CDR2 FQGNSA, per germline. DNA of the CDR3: TGTGCCAGCAGCTTAGCGTCCGGCAGGGCCTACGAGCAGTACTTC. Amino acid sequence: CASSLASGRAYEQYF.

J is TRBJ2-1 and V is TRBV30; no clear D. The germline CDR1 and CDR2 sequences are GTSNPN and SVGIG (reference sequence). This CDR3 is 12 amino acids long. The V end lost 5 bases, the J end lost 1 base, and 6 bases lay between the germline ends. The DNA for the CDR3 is TGTGCCTGGGAGGTATCCTACAATGAGCAGTTCTTC. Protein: CAWEVSYNEQFF.

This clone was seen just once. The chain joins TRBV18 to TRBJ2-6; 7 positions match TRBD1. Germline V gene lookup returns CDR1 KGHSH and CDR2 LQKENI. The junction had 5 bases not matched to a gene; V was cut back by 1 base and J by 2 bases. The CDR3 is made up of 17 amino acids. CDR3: CASSPLMTGTGANVLTF. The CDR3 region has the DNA TGTGCCAGCTCACCACTTATGACAGGGACTGGGGCCAACGTCCTGACTTTC.

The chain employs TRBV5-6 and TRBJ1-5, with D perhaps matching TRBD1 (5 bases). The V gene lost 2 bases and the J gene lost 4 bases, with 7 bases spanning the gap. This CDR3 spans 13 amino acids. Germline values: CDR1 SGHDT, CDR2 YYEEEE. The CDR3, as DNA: TGTGCCAGCAGCTTAAGGGGTAATCAGCCCCAGCATTTT. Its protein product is CASSLRGNQPQHF. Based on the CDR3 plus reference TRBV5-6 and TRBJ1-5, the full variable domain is DAGVTQSPTHLIKTRGQQVTLRCSPKSGHDTVSWYQQALGQGPQFIFQYYEEEERQRGNFPDRFSGHQFPNYSSELNVNALLLGDSALYLCASSLRGNQPQHFGDGTRLSIL.

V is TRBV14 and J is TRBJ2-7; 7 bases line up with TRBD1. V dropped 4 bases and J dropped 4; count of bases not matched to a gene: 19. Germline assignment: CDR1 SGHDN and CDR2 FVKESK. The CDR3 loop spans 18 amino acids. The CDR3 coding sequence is TGTGCCAGCAGCCGAGGTGCCGACAGGGCAGAGGAGTTGTACGAGCAGTACTTC. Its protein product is CASSRGADRAEELYEQYF.

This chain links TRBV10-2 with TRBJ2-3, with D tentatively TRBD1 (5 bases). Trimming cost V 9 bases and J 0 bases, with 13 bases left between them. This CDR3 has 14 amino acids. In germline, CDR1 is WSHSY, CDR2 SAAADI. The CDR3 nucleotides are TGCGCCAGTCAGGGAAGGGCTAGCACAGATACGCAGTATTTT. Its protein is CASQGRASTDTQYF.

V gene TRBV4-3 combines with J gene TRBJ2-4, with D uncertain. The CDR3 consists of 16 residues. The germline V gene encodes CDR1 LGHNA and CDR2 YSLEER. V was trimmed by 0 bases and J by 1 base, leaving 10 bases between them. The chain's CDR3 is CASSQDRVGAKNIQYF. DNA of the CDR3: TGCGCCAGCAGCCAAGATCGGGTGGGTGCCAAAAACATTCAGTACTTC.

CDR3 coding DNA: TGTGCCAGCAGCGCGACCCGACAGAACCAAGAGACCCAGTACTTC. Residues: CASSATRQNQETQYF. The chain employs TRBV9 and TRBJ2-5, with TRBD1 as a possible D gene (5 bases). Germline V lookup: CDR1 SGDLS, CDR2 YYNGEE. CDR3 length: 15 amino acids. V was pared by 3 bases and J by 0 bases, with 12 bases between.

The CDR3 reads CASSRGDRGTYGYTF. The DNA for the CDR3 is TGTGCCAGCAGCCGCGGGGACAGGGGGACCTATGGCTACACCTTC. The V gene is TRBV11-2, the J gene TRBJ1-2, with 11 nucleotides matching TRBD1. Per germline, CDR1 SGHAT and CDR2 FQNNGV. V lost 5 bases to trimming and J lost 4 bases; unmatched junction nucleotides: 6. This CDR3 comprises 15 residues. Based on the CDR3 plus reference TRBV11-2 and TRBJ1-2, the full variable domain is EAGVAQSPRYKIIEKRQSVAFWCNPISGHATLYWYQQILGQGPKLLIQFQNNGVVDDSQLPKDRFSAERLKGVDSTLKIQPAKLEDSAVYLCASSRGDRGTYGYTFGSGTRLTVV.

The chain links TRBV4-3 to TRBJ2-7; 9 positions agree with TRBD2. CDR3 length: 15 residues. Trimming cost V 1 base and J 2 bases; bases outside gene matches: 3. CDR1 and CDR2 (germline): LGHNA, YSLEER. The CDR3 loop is CASSQGAGGTYEQYF. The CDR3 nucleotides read TGCGCCAGCAGCCAAGGAGCGGGGGGTACCTACGAGCAGTACTTC.